Included here is one T cell receptor (beta chain) sequence, with context. Its antigen is not yet known. There are no base qualities to consult, and no much larger clone falls within one base. TCR CDR3 regions were amplified from genomic DNA by multiplex PCR using the deep immunoSEQ assay. Extracted genomic DNA from each cell subset was spread evenly across all wells of several immunoSEQ 96-well plates, with each plate serving as a replicate. Each replicate PCR for sorted subsets received about 0.2 ug genomic DNA, equal to some 32,000 T cell genomes. Purified libraries were measured with a Qubit 3.0 fluorometer, size-checked on a Bioanalyzer 2100, and measured again with the KAPA Library Quantification kit. Each immunoSEQ 96-well plate was sequenced on its own single-read 150-cycle Illumina NextSeq 550 flow cell. For the original study's pipeline: Because only junctional sequences without quality scores were contained in the immunoSEQ output, filtering matching that applied to full-length reads could not be performed. To assign V/J genes and CDR3, sequences were annotated against IMGT germline references using PyIR, a Python wrapper for IgBLAST v1.9. Reads were filtered out if the reads had weak V/J assignments (E-value above 1e-6), no CDR3, stop codons, out-of-frame junctions, or ambiguous translated residues. V3J clonotypes were defined as sequences sharing the same inferred V gene, J gene, and CDR3 amino acid sequence. The percentage overlap between two repertoires was calculated by dividing the number of shared unique clonotypes by the size of the smaller repertoire. Richness of each repertoire was evaluated using RTK rarefaction, the Chao1 estimator, and Recon v2.1 estimates of unobserved clonotypes. Generation probabilities were computed with OLGA for all TCRbeta clonotypes obtained by the gDNA method from several donors. As stored in TCRdb, this immuneACCESS dataset retains in-frame rearrangements with V and J assigned. A fraction of the clones does not appear; measured against another copy, unresolved V genes explain less than half of the discrepancy, and the remainder lacks a known reason. V, J and clone size are taken as reported in that table, and D and trimming were inferred from the DNA itself. The sample data list 650,000 to 800,000 clones, and about 92% of these were observed just once. About 24% of the sample lies in the top ten.

CD8 naive samples were CD45RO-negative cells positively selected for CCR7, giving a CD45RA+CCR7+ population that excluded TemRA cells. Healthy HIV-negative adults with no recently reported acute infections or vaccinations were included as donors. Only Caucasian adults living in Nashville, Tennessee, USA were represented among the donors. Blood was collected by leukapheresis, and PBMCs were isolated by Ficoll-Histopaque density gradient centrifugation and then cryopreserved in liquid nitrogen vapor phase. Analytical flow cytometry was used to check the purity and quantity of each magnetically sorted T cell population. From each sorted fraction, genomic DNA was isolated and quantified by UV absorbance on a Nanodrop 2000c. These data are taken from a study of shared clonotypes between healthy human individuals (TCRdb year 2020). Concerning the study at large: The cohort comprised two women and a few men aged 18 to 49 years. Blood TCR repertoires of about five healthy adults were deeply sequenced to estimate repertoire size and the extent of clonotype sharing between individuals. For each donor, CD4 naive and CD4 memory were each given three plates, CD8 naive was given two plates, and CD8 memory was given one plate. Libraries were prepared and TCR repertoires were sequenced by different laboratories using diverse techniques, in order to increase sequencing depth and limit assay-specific biases. Between about 0.8 and 9 billion PBMCs per donor were obtained by leukapheresis.

The CDR3 runs 13 residues from the cysteine to the phenylalanine. The CDR3 DNA has 39 bases and is translated from base 1. V drops 2 bases and J drops 1 base, leaving 6 bases in between. Sequences SGHTA (CDR1) and FQGNSA (CDR2) are obtained from the germline V gene. Overall study results and their limits: Compared with non-shared clonotypes, clonotypes shared by all four sorted-subset donors had higher generation probabilities. Estimated clonotype richness was generally larger for naive than for memory subsets. Because the study included only a small number of donors, the genetic and exposure-history diversity represented was limited. About 5% of naive CD4, approximately 3.7% of naive CD8, around 2.3% of memory CD4, and about 0.4% of memory CD8 clonotypes were shared across several donors. Sampling was restricted to blood, and TCR repertoires in tissues likely differ from the TCR repertoires found in blood. Rarefaction of sorted-subset datasets indicated incomplete sequencing despite the large sequencing depth. Pairwise subsampling indicated that sequencing depth was expected to affect the degree of clonotype sharing among donors.

The chain is assembled from TRBV7-2 and TRBJ2-7, with the D segment identity uncertain. The sample consisted of naive CD8+ T cells sorted from blood. Read against the paper, the sample's cell subset or site label means: CD45RA+CCR7+. The clonotype originates from a young man in good health. The CDR3 has the sequence CASSLTLSYEQYF. The DNA sequence is given as TGTGCCAGCAGCTTAACACTGTCCTACGAGCAGTACTTC.